This T cell receptor (beta chain) was documented in a study of shared clonotypes between healthy human individuals. Findings and caveats of the study: How much donors shared clonotypes was expected to be affected by sequencing depth.

CDR1 is SNHLY and CDR2 is FYNNEI in the germline V gene. The V and J ends lost 7 bases and 7 bases, in that order; junction bases with no gene match: 10. The CDR3 extends over 14 amino acids. The quantity of DNA used in unsorted PBMC replicate PCRs was approximately 270 ng, corresponding to 30,000 or so T cell genomes. In the original analysis: ImmunoSEQ gave junction-only sequences without quality scores, so filtering differed. Profiling relied on immunoSEQ multiplex PCR, and the TCRdb table lists in-frame clones only, not all of them. D and trimming were read from the DNA, whereas the V and J calls and clone size are those reported in that table. This sample has hundreds of thousands of clones, with around three quarters found just once. The study enrolled healthy HIV-negative adults without recent acute infections or vaccinations as donors. This clone was seen just once. The antigen is undetermined. A single base is all that separates this from a far larger clone, so a read error is likely.

The rearrangement uses TRBV2 and TRBJ1-5; 7 bases agree with TRBD1. The clonotype comes from a woman between 40 and 50 years old in good health. Some clones in this sample may be carry-over from other donors' samples. The source material was PBMCs. The CDR3 DNA reads as TGTGCCAGCATGTCTATAGGGGGCCGACAGCCCCAGCATTTT. Amino acid sequence: CASMSIGGRQPQHF.